Below, 25 T cell receptor beta chains from the same sample are listed, as sequenced in a study of response to subunit inactivated influenza vaccine. MiXCR was run by TCRdb on the RT-PCR reads, yielding one entry per CDR3 protein. The table has around 540,000 distinct CDR3 sequences, 12% seen once. The material was PBMCs from blood, obtained on the day of vaccination. These receptors were collected from a middle-aged man who received an inactivated influenza vaccine.

This chain links TRBV6-5 with TRBJ1-2; no clear D gene. V was cut by 1 base and J by 4 bases, with 10 bases left in between. Germline CDR1 reads MNHEY; CDR2 reads SVGAGI. CDR3 length: 14 residues. This CDR3 reads CASSYYAASYGYTF. The CDR3 DNA sequence: TGTGCCAGCAGTTACTATGCGGCCTCCTATGGCTACACCTTC.

The chain uses TRBV5-5 and TRBJ1-1; a weak D match, TRBD1 (5 bases). The CDR3 sequence is 17 residues long. Trimming pared 1 base from V and 7 bases from J, leaving 23 bases between. Germline values: CDR1 SGHKS, CDR2 YYEKEE (reference sequence). CDR3 nucleotide sequence: TGTGCCAGCAGCTTGCAAGGAGGGGTCGGATTCGGGGATGAAGCTTTCTTT. As protein: CASSLQGGVGFGDEAFF.

J is TRBJ2-6 and V is TRBV7-9; D tentatively reads TRBD1 or TRBD2 (6 bases each). CDR3 size: 15 residues. V shed 7 bases and J shed 0 bases, with 10 bases lying between them. Germline CDR1 is SEHNR and CDR2 is FQNEAQ (reference sequence). The CDR3 sequence is CASTGGGSGANVLTF. For the CDR3, the DNA is TGTGCCAGCACCGGAGGGGGCTCTGGGGCCAACGTCCTGACTTTC. The variable domain in full, completed from reference TRBV7-9 and TRBJ2-6, reads DTGVSQNPRHKITKRGQNVTFRCDPISEHNRLYWYRQTLGQGPEFLTYFQNEAQLEKSRLLSDRFSAERPKGSFSTLEIQRTEQGDSAMYLCASTGGGSGANVLTFGAGSRLTVL.

This clonotype was recorded a few times. V usage is TRBV11-2 and J usage is TRBJ2-5; D possibly corresponds to TRBD2 (5 bases). V was clipped by 4 bases and J by 5 bases, with 26 bases between them. The CDR3 sequence is 18 residues long. Germline-derived CDR1 and CDR2 are SGHAT and FQNNGV. CDR3 sequence (DNA): TGTGCCAGCAGCTCCCTCGCTGTAAGCGCTACTAGGAGGGAGACCCAGTACTTC. Its protein is CASSSLAVSATRRETQYF.

About this clonotype itself: A clone one base away is much larger, so this may be a read error. This chain links TRBV12-3 or TRBV12-4 with TRBJ2-2; TRBD2 aligns across 7 bases. J lost 6 bases, V lost 5 bases, and 0 bases had no gene match. CDR3 length: 12 amino acids. The CDR3, as DNA: TGTGCCAGCAGTCGGGAGGCCGGGGAGCTGTTTTTT. Encoded protein: CASSREAGELFF.

This clonotype was counted ten times or more. The chain uses TRBV7-2 and TRBJ2-1; D not resolved. The CDR3 is 15 amino acids. The V gene's germline CDR1 is SGHTA and CDR2 FQGNSA. The V end was cut by 0 bases, the J end by 0 bases, with 6 bases between. CDR3 DNA: TGTGCCAGCAGCTTAGCTGCTAGCTCCTACAATGAGCAGTTCTTC. The encoded protein is CASSLAASSYNEQFF.

V usage is TRBV24-1 and J usage is TRBJ2-2, with D possibly matching TRBD2 (6 bases). V was trimmed by 5 bases and J by 6 bases, leaving 15 bases between them. Germline loops: CDR1 KGHDR, CDR2 SFDVKD. The CDR3 has 15 residues. CDR3: CATSAGARVAGELFF. Here the CDR3 DNA reads TGTGCCACCAGTGCGGGAGCCAGGGTCGCCGGGGAGCTGTTTTTT.

This clonotype has only a few counts. This chain joins TRBV20-1 and TRBJ2-3, with TRBD2 matching 8 bases. Germline V lookup: CDR1 DFQATT, CDR2 SNEGSKA (reference sequence). This CDR3 is built from 15 residues. The trim removed 3 bases at V and 2 bases at J, leaving 7 bases unmatched. CDR3 amino acids: CSASGGAFSTDTQYF. In nucleotides, the CDR3 is TGCAGTGCTAGCGGGGGGGCCTTCTCCACAGATACGCAGTATTTT.

This clonotype turned up a few times. The V and J genes are TRBV6-5 and TRBJ2-2; 9 positions match TRBD1. The germline V gene encodes CDR1 MNHEY and CDR2 SVGAGI. V trimming: 1 base; J trimming: 5 bases; junction bases outside the gene matches: 2. The CDR3 consists of 15 residues. This CDR3 reads CASSYLTGGTGELFF. In DNA, the CDR3 is TGTGCCAGCAGTTACTTGACAGGGGGGACCGGGGAGCTGTTTTTT.

The chain recombines TRBV5-4 with TRBJ2-7; no definite D call. The CDR3 covers 14 residues. Germline values: CDR1 SGHNT, CDR2 YYREEE (reference sequence). Trimming removed 0 bases at V and 7 bases at J, with 14 bases between. The CDR3 spells CASSLDGSLGEQYF. As DNA, the CDR3 is TGTGCCAGCAGCTTGGACGGTTCGTTAGGGGAGCAGTACTTC.

The chain recombines TRBV5-1 with TRBJ2-1, with 8 nucleotides matching TRBD1. The CDR3 spans 14 residues. From germline, CDR1 is SGHRS and CDR2 YFSETQ. The V and J ends lost 4 bases and 6 bases, in that order; junction bases with no gene match: 6. The CDR3 DNA reads as TGCGCCAGCAGCCGGACAGGGTCTGGCAATGAGCAGTTCTTC. This gives the protein CASSRTGSGNEQFF.

This clonotype was picked up a small number of times. This sequence joins TRBV10-3 and TRBJ1-6; D may be TRBD1 (6 bases). Germline lookup yields CDR1 ENHRY and CDR2 SYGVKD. CDR3 length: 16 amino acids. V shed 3 bases and J shed 2 bases, with 11 bases lying between them. CDR3 residues: CAISEKGGTYNSPLHF. CDR3 nucleotide sequence: TGTGCCATCAGTGAAAAGGGGGGCACCTATAATTCACCCCTCCACTTT.

This clonotype was counted only a few times. The CDR3 DNA reads TGTGCCAGCAGCTTAGCTGGCACCCCAAGGGAAAATGGCTACACCTTC. It is translated as CASSLAGTPRENGYTF. This chain uses TRBV7-9 with TRBJ1-2; D is ambiguous. The CDR3 totals 16 residues. Trimming left V 0 bases short and J 6 bases short, with 17 bases between. Germline CDR1 is SEHNR and CDR2 is FQNEAQ (reference sequence).

The rearrangement joins TRBV4-3 to TRBJ2-7; possible D gene TRBD1, 8 bases. This CDR3 spans 15 amino acids. Trimming removed 1 base at V and 2 bases at J, with 12 bases between. Germline V gene data show CDR1 as LGHNA and CDR2 as YSLEER. The CDR3 nucleotides read TGCGCCAGCAGCCAAGGGACAGGGAGGGCCTACGAGCAGTACTTC. This codes for CASSQGTGRAYEQYF.

This clonotype was observed a few times. The rearrangement uses TRBV5-1 and TRBJ2-1; D is unclear. Germline V CDR1 and CDR2: SGHRS, YFSETQ. V shed 5 bases and J shed 0 bases, with 15 bases lying between them. CDR3 length equals 16 residues. CDR3 coding DNA: TGCGCCAGCAGAAGGACCGGCTACAGCTCCTACAATGAGCAGTTCTTC. This encodes CASRRTGYSSYNEQFF.

The rearrangement joins TRBV3-1 to TRBJ2-3; 7 bases agree with TRBD2. J lost 2 bases, V lost 1 base, and 6 bases had no gene match. Looked up from germline, CDR1 is LGHDT and CDR2 is YNNKEL (reference sequence). The CDR3 is 16 residues long. CDR3 amino acids: CASSQGTGGYTDTQYF. The CDR3, as DNA: TGTGCCAGCAGCCAAGGAACGGGGGGATACACAGATACGCAGTATTTT.

This clonotype was observed a few times. V and J are TRBV6-5 and TRBJ2-3; tentative D call: TRBD1 (5 bases). The V gene's germline CDR1 is MNHEY and CDR2 SVGAGI. V lost 2 bases and J lost 2, with 14 bases in between. The CDR3 is made up of 16 amino acids. The CDR3 reads CASSYRLGRNTDTQYF. The CDR3 DNA reads as TGTGCCAGCAGTTACCGCCTGGGGCGGAACACAGATACGCAGTATTTT.

This clonotype showed up just a few times. This chain connects TRBV5-6 to TRBJ1-2, with 7 bases fitting TRBD1. The length of the CDR3 is 13 residues. Germline values: CDR1 SGHDT, CDR2 YYEEEE. V dropped 4 bases and J dropped 5; count of bases not matched to a gene: 5. The CDR3 DNA sequence: TGTGCCAGCAGCGCCGACAGGGTGTATGGCTACACCTTC. Amino acids: CASSADRVYGYTF. The entire variable domain, with the rest obtained from reference TRBV5-6 and TRBJ1-2, is as follows: DAGVTQSPTHLIKTRGQQVTLRCSPKSGHDTVSWYQQALGQGPQFIFQYYEEEERQRGNFPDRFSGHQFPNYSSELNVNALLLGDSALYLCASSADRVYGYTFGSGTRLTVV.

This clonotype was recorded a few times. The V and J genes are TRBV12-3 or TRBV12-4 and TRBJ2-7, with a tentative D call TRBD1 (5 bases). Trimming cost V 7 bases and J 3 bases, with 19 bases left between them. The CDR3 length is 15 residues. The CDR3 DNA is TGTGCCAGCACTCAAGGGGCAGGGCGCAACTACGAGCAGTACTTC. Amino acids: CASTQGAGRNYEQYF.

The chain uses TRBV28 and TRBJ2-4; TRBD1 matches 8 bases. After removal of 3 bases from V and 3 bases from J, the junction contained 1 base not matched to a gene. Per germline, CDR1 MDHEN and CDR2 SYDVKM. This CDR3 is 14 amino acids long. The CDR3 is CASSFRGRKNIQYF. In DNA form, the CDR3 reads TGTGCCAGCAGTTTCAGGGGGCGCAAAAACATTCAGTACTTC.

This chain uses TRBV20-1 with TRBJ1-1; no definite D call. The CDR3 runs 11 residues. Germline V gene sequence: CDR1 DFQATT, CDR2 SNEGSKA (reference sequence). Trimming took off 5 bases at V and 0 bases at J, with 4 bases between the two ends. CDR3 loop: CSAALNTEAFF. The CDR3 bases are TGCAGTGCTGCGCTGAACACTGAAGCTTTCTTT.

This clonotype came up many times. The chain links TRBV7-9 to TRBJ2-1; perhaps TRBD1 as D (5 bases). The CDR3 spans 15 residues. Looked up from germline, CDR1 is SEHNR and CDR2 is FQNEAQ (reference sequence). V lost 3 bases and J lost 2, with 11 bases in between. The CDR3 loop reads CASSFGQGPYNEQFF. The CDR3 DNA sequence: TGTGCCAGCAGCTTTGGGCAGGGCCCCTACAATGAGCAGTTCTTC.

The gene calls are TRBV24-1 and TRBJ2-7; TRBD1 aligns across 9 bases. The CDR3 has 14 residues. Unmatched junction bases numbered 6, after V lost 6 bases and J lost 4 bases. CDR1 is KGHDR, CDR2 SFDVKD, per germline. The CDR3 here is CATSTRDRVYEQYF. Here the CDR3 DNA reads TGTGCCACCAGTACCCGGGACAGGGTGTACGAGCAGTACTTC.

The CDR3 bases are TGTGCCAGCAGCCTTACTGGGACTAGCGCAGAGACCCAGTACTTC. This sequence encodes CASSLTGTSAETQYF. This rearrangement joins TRBV7-2 to TRBJ2-5, with 10 positions matching TRBD2. This CDR3 comprises 15 residues. After removal of 5 bases from V and 4 bases from J, the junction contained 7 bases not matched to a gene. Per germline, CDR1 SGHTA and CDR2 FQGNSA. Supplemented by reference TRBV7-2 and TRBJ2-5, the full variable domain reads GAGVSQSPSNKVTEKGKDVELRCDPISGHTALYWYRQSLGQGLEFLIYFQGNSAPDKSGLPSDRFSAERTGGSVSTLTIQRTQQEDSAVYLCASSLTGTSAETQYFGPGTRLLVL.

This clonotype occurred a few times. The rearrangement links TRBV20-1 to TRBJ2-5; 7 nucleotides align to TRBD2. This CDR3 has 16 amino acids. V dropped 3 bases and J dropped 1; count of bases not matched to a gene: 11. CDR1 and CDR2 from the germline V gene are DFQATT and SNEGSKA (reference sequence). The CDR3 sequence: CSASPLASGIQETQYF. Here the CDR3 DNA reads TGCAGTGCTAGCCCCTTGGCTAGCGGTATCCAAGAGACCCAGTACTTC.